This record concerns one T cell receptor beta chain sequence. Its antigen is undetermined. The data are from a study of blood T cells in healthy people across ages. Study outcomes and limitations: As age increased, TCR beta diversity per million T cells fell in a roughly linear fashion.

A J-beta primer mix and a sample-barcoded 5' primer were used in a second PCR of roughly 7 to 12 cycles. TCRdb called the 5' RACE reads again in MiXCR, with one record for every CDR3 protein. This sample has 540,000 or so distinct CDR3 sequences, with approximately 25% found just once. Germline loops: CDR1 DFQATT, CDR2 SNEGSKA (reference sequence). The V gene end was trimmed by 4 bases and the J gene end by 1 base; junction bases not matched to a gene: 5. This CDR3 is 14 amino acids long. Healthy Russian Caucasian donors spanned ages about 6 to 90 years. There were at least 6 micrograms of total RNA extracted from every sample.

Input material: blood. The clonotype originates from a woman aged 70-85 years in good health. The chain joins TRBV20-1 to TRBJ2-3, with 7 positions matching TRBD1. DNA for the CDR3: TGCAGTGCTAAGACAGGGAGCGGCACAGATACGCAGTATTTT. It specifies CSAKTGSGTDTQYF.